The next 21 T cell receptor beta chains were all read from a single sample in a study of blood T cell repertoires in COVID-19. The table came from immunoSEQ multiplex PCR; TCRdb's copy has only in-frame clones and leaves some out. The sample yields 150,000 to 200,000 clones, more than 60% seen once. The sequenced sample consisted of peripheral blood. The receptors shown here come from a man aged 65 to 79 with acute or convalescent COVID-19.

This clone was seen more than once but under ten times. This sample also contains other DNA sequences that code for the same CDR3. The V and J genes are TRBV12-3 or TRBV12-4 and TRBJ1-5; D not resolved. This CDR3 contains 13 residues. The V and J ends lost 5 bases and 0 bases respectively, with 5 bases between them. This CDR3 reads CASSPNSNQPQHF. CDR3 bases: TGTGCCAGCAGTCCCAATAGCAATCAGCCCCAGCATTTT.

V and J are TRBV29-1 and TRBJ2-2; TRBD2 matches 10 bases. The V gene end was trimmed by 7 bases and the J gene end by 4 bases; junction bases not matched to a gene: 6. There are 14 residues in the CDR3. Per germline, CDR1 SQVTM and CDR2 ANQGSEA. The CDR3 DNA reads TGCAGCGCCAGGACTAGCGGTCTCACCGGGGAGCTGTTTTTT. The encoded protein is CSARTSGLTGELFF.

This clone has more than one count but fewer than ten. The chain carries TRBV5-8 and TRBJ2-5; a possible D gene is TRBD2 (6 bases). V lost 0 bases, J lost 2 bases, and 14 bases lay in between. In germline, CDR1 is SGHTS, CDR2 YDEGEE. The CDR3 contains 16 residues. In DNA form, the CDR3 reads TGTGCCAGCAGCTTGGAACTAGCCACCATGCAAGAGACCCAGTACTTC. This sequence encodes CASSLELATMQETQYF.

V usage is TRBV7-2 and J usage is TRBJ2-1; no reliable D call. V gave up 1 base and J gave up 4 bases, with 5 bases separating them. CDR3 length: 13 residues. CDR1 is SGHTA and CDR2 is FQGNSA in the germline V gene. CDR3 DNA sequence: TGTGCCAGCAGCTTAGGGAGTTACAATGAGCAGTTCTTC. This translates into CASSLGSYNEQFF.

The gene calls are TRBV29-1 and TRBJ1-2; 11 nucleotides match TRBD1. Losses at the gene ends were 6 bases for V and 1 base for J; bases not matched to a gene: 7. CDR3 length equals 15 residues. CDR1 and CDR2 from the germline V gene are SQVTM and ANQGSEA. CDR3 in DNA: TGCAGCGTGCTCCCCGGGACAGGGGGTAACTATGGCTACACCTTC. Protein product: CSVLPGTGGNYGYTF. Looking up the rest from reference TRBV29-1 and TRBJ1-2 gives the full variable domain: SAVISQKPSRDICQRGTSLTIQCQVDSQVTMMFWYRQQPGQSLTLIATANQGSEATYESGFVIDKFPISRPNLTFSTLTVSNMSPEDSSIYLCSVLPGTGGNYGYTFGSGTRLTVV.

This clone was seen more than once but under ten times. CDR3 DNA: TGTGCCAGCAGCCCCGGACTAGCGGCGACCCAGTACTTC. Its protein product is CASSPGLAATQYF. The J gene is TRBJ2-5, the V gene TRBV4-2; 10 nucleotides align to TRBD2. The CDR3 sequence is 13 residues long. V gave up 4 bases and J gave up 7 bases; unmatched junction bases: 3. Germline CDR1 is LGHNA and CDR2 is YNFKEQ.

The CDR3 region has the DNA TGTGCCACAGCTCCTCAACCTAGCGGGAGCCACGAGCAGTACTTC. Amino acids: CATAPQPSGSHEQYF. V gene TRBV10-3 combines with J gene TRBJ2-7; TRBD2 matches at 10 bases. Germline V CDR1 and CDR2: ENHRY, SYGVKD. There are 15 residues in the CDR3. V gave up 10 bases and J gave up 5 bases; unmatched junction bases: 14.

The chain couples TRBV3-1 (or the pseudogene TRBV3-2) to TRBJ1-1; a weak D match, TRBD1 (6 bases). The germline gives CDR1 LGHDT, CDR2 YNNKEL (reference sequence). The CDR3 is 15 amino acids. V lost 4 bases to trimming and J lost 0 bases, with 12 bases between them. DNA of the CDR3: TGTGCCAGCAGCCCATCGGACAGTATGAACACTGAAGCTTTCTTT. It encodes CASSPSDSMNTEAFF.

This chain links TRBV30 with TRBJ1-5; 9 bases are shared with TRBD1. Trimming removed 5 bases from V and 3 bases from J; junction bases left unmatched: 8. The germline gives CDR1 GTSNPN, CDR2 SVGIG (reference sequence). The CDR3 contains 15 residues. The CDR3 here is CAWATGGPLNQPQHF. In nucleotides, the CDR3 is TGTGCCTGGGCGACAGGGGGGCCCCTCAATCAGCCCCAGCATTTT. The full variable domain, its missing parts supplied by reference TRBV30 and TRBJ1-5, is SQTIHQWPATLVQPVGSPLSLECTVEGTSNPNLYWYRQAAGRGLQLLFYSVGIGQISSEVPQNLSASRPQDRQFILSSKKLLLSDSGFYLCAWATGGPLNQPQHFGDGTRLSIL.

The chain joins TRBV5-5 to TRBJ1-1, with 8 nucleotides matching TRBD1. This CDR3 spans 14 amino acids. CDR1 is SGHKS, CDR2 YYEKEE, per germline (reference sequence). J was trimmed by 1 base and V by 1 base; bases with no gene match: 0. CDR3 nucleotide sequence: TGTGCCAGCAGCTTGCAGGGGGCGAACACTGAAGCTTTCTTT. Its protein product is CASSLQGANTEAFF. Full variable domain (missing parts from reference TRBV5-5 and TRBJ1-1): DAGVTQSPTHLIKTRGQQVTLRCSPISGHKSVSWYQQVLGQGPQFIFQYYEKEERGRGNFPDRFSARQFPNYSSELNVNALLLGDSALYLCASSLQGANTEAFFGQGTRLTVV.

The chain carries TRBV9 and TRBJ1-1, with 8 bases aligning to TRBD1. The ends lost 3 bases at V and 3 bases at J; junction bases unmatched: 13. The CDR3 loop spans 17 amino acids. Germline V gives CDR1 SGDLS, CDR2 YYNGEE. The CDR3 bases are TGTGCCAGCAGCGCCGACAGGGGCTATGGGAAGGACACTGAAGCTTTCTTT. Translation gives CASSADRGYGKDTEAFF.

The chain has TRBV7-2 and TRBJ1-3; a weak D match, TRBD1 (5 bases). The V gene's germline CDR1 is SGHTA and CDR2 FQGNSA. The CDR3 loop spans 16 amino acids. Between the trimmed V and J ends, which lost 2 bases and 0 bases, there was a span of 11 bases. CDR3 region: CASSLIGGTSGNTIYF. The CDR3 DNA is TGTGCCAGCAGCTTAATCGGGGGGACCTCTGGAAACACCATATATTTT.

The gene calls are TRBV5-8 and TRBJ1-5; D is undetermined. V was shortened by 6 bases and J by 1 base, with 11 bases between the two germline ends. This CDR3 comprises 14 residues. In germline, CDR1 is SGHTS, CDR2 YDEGEE. CDR3 sequence (DNA): TGTGCCAGCACCGGGTCTACAAGCAATCAGCCCCAGCATTTT. Its protein is CASTGSTSNQPQHF.

This clone came up many times. J is TRBJ2-2 and V is TRBV5-1, with 9 bases lining up with TRBD1. CDR3 length: 14 residues. The junction had 4 bases not matched to a gene; V was cut back by 4 bases and J by 6 bases. Looked up from germline, CDR1 is SGHRS and CDR2 is YFSETQ. CDR3 coding DNA: TGCGCCAGCAGCGTCCGGACAGGGGCCGGGGAGCTGTTTTTT. The encoded protein is CASSVRTGAGELFF.

V and J are TRBV11-2 and TRBJ2-3; 9 bases align to TRBD2. Germline values: CDR1 SGHAT, CDR2 FQNNGV. This CDR3 contains 16 residues. V lost 5 bases to trimming and J lost 3 bases; unmatched junction nucleotides: 9. The CDR3 loop reads CASSARSGSSTDTQYF. The CDR3 bases are TGTGCCAGCAGCGCACGTAGCGGGAGTAGTACAGATACGCAGTATTTT.

The rearrangement uses TRBV28 and TRBJ2-1, with D unresolved. V shed 5 bases and J shed 4 bases, with 9 bases lying between them. The CDR3 covers 13 residues. Germline CDR1 and CDR2: MDHEN and SYDVKM. CDR3 nucleotides: TGTGCCAGCAGTAACTCTAGGTACAATGAGCAGTTCTTC. Translation: CASSNSRYNEQFF.

The chain employs TRBV7-3 and TRBJ2-1; D gene uncertain. CDR1 and CDR2 from the germline V gene are SGHTA and FQGTGA. Deletions cut 4 bases from V and 8 bases from J, with 12 bases between. This CDR3 spans 13 amino acids. The CDR3 sequence is CASSSRISDEQFF. The CDR3 DNA is TGTGCCAGCAGCTCACGAATCAGCGATGAGCAGTTCTTC.

The CDR3 coding sequence is TGTGCTAGTGGGCCTGACAGGGAGGAGACCCAGTACTTC. This encodes CASGPDREETQYF. This chain links TRBV12-5 with TRBJ2-5, with TRBD1 matching 7 bases. There are 13 residues in the CDR3. Germline trimming cut 6 bases from V and 5 bases from J; bases unmatched to any gene: 6. Germline lookup yields CDR1 LGHNT and CDR2 FRNRAP.

The rearrangement links TRBV7-9 to TRBJ1-5, with D possibly TRBD1 on 5 matching bases. Germline V gene lookup returns CDR1 SEHNR and CDR2 FQNEAQ (reference sequence). V lost 1 base to trimming and J lost 2 bases, with 9 bases between them. The CDR3 is 15 residues long. This chain's CDR3 is CASSLEGVRNQPQHF. CDR3 bases: TGTGCCAGCAGCTTAGAAGGGGTGCGCAATCAGCCCCAGCATTTT.

This chain joins TRBV27 and TRBJ1-5; no firm D call. Germline V gene lookup returns CDR1 MNHEY and CDR2 SMNVEV (reference sequence). This CDR3 spans 14 amino acids. Between the trimmed V and J ends, which lost 6 bases and 0 bases, there was a span of 9 bases. In DNA form, the CDR3 reads TGTGCCAGCAGGACGGGTTATAGCAATCAGCCCCAGCATTTT. This gives the protein CASRTGYSNQPQHF.

V is TRBV6-5 and J is TRBJ2-7; 10 bases line up with TRBD1. The CDR3 totals 13 residues. J was trimmed by 3 bases and V by 6 bases; bases with no gene match: 2. Germline V CDR1 and CDR2: MNHEY, SVGAGI. CDR3 in amino acids: CASRRTGGYEQYF. The CDR3 nucleotides are TGTGCCAGCAGGCGGACAGGGGGCTACGAGCAGTACTTC.